The T cell receptor (beta chain) described here comes from a study of cytomegalovirus exposure and HLA in healthy donors (dated by TCRdb to 2016 to 2017). In the study overall: An earlier analysis of about 560 of the donors reported around 280 Gb of sequence data and 117 million unique TCR beta sequences obtained from about 179 million T cells. The study profiled the T cell repertoires of fewer than 850 subjects by immunosequencing and related them to cytomegalovirus serostatus. In a later genetic analysis, genome-wide SNP genotypes for about 55% of the roughly 700 donors were used, and that subset was treated as a discovery cohort. An early release covering roughly 640 HLA-typed donors comprised about 300 gigabases of sequencing data and around 80 million unique TCR sequences. All discovery cohort repertoires had been generated using a single sequencing platform. The later analysis used no new phenotypic data to find candidate immune exposures, relying instead on TCR beta sequences and their occurrence across donors. A separate validation cohort of 100 to 150 different subjects was used in addition to the approximately 700-subject first cohort. Both class I and class II loci were covered by HLA typing, at four-digit resolution. A later analysis re-analyzed previously published TCR beta repertoires from about 600 donors and added high-resolution HLA genotyping to study TCR occurrence patterns. Donor age, sex, ethnicity and CMV serostatus were compiled together with the repertoire data. To decide whether each TCR beta V gene segment behaved as functional or pseudogenic, an earlier analysis of several hundred of the donors relied on high-throughput TCR beta sequencing. The genetic ancestry cluster associated with self-reported Caucasian donors included roughly four fifths of the roughly 400 genotyped donors. The study aimed to test whether cataloging public T cell receptors could reveal signatures of past pathogen exposure. To predict cytomegalovirus infection status, the study combined high-throughput TCR immunosequencing, statistical association of individual TCRs with disease status, and machine learning. On average, over 200,000 unique TCR beta nucleotide sequences were sequenced per donor among 398 genotyped donors of the cohort, with about 19% of those sequences being non-productive. Typing coverage varied by locus: about 629-640 donors for A, B, C, DRB1 and DQB1; approximately 500 for DQA1; nearly 610 for DPA1; approximately 450 for DPB1. Roughly 5 DR-DQ haplotypes were treated as single units for association and clustering because of strong linkage in the cohort. Study-level results and caveats: In a later analysis, HLA-associated TCR beta chains were found to be more clonally expanded and to have lower generation probabilities than equally common non-associated chains. Sequencing depth was assumed to be roughly uniform across donors in the presence/absence analyses, though that assumption may not hold. The study listed 150 to 200 TCR beta chains as associated with cytomegalovirus. Immune exposure information for the cohort was limited to CMV serostatus. The classifier was reported to diagnose cytomegalovirus status with high specificity and sensitivity in both the original cohort and the validation cohort. Because some donors lacked HLA typing at each locus, the association tests relied only on the typed subset. The sequencing pipeline was judged likely to have produced a cluster of highly shared sequence variants as a technical artifact. Broadly in line with IMGT annotations, most TCR beta V segments showed up in productive rearrangements about 90% or about 30% of the time in an earlier analysis of around 600 of the donors. In a later analysis, several top co-occurrence clusters were reported to appear linked to parvovirus B19, influenza, CMV and Epstein-Barr virus. Three of the identified cytomegalovirus-associated TCR beta chains were confirmed in vitro to be specific for cytomegalovirus antigens. The earlier analysis of some 560 of the donors excluded roughly 17 rarely observed V segments, including chromosome 9 orphons, because counts were too low. Some IMGT-functional V segments, including TRBV6-2 and TRBV6-3, could not be distinguished by the 87-base-pair reads and were therefore excluded. A further reported finding was that TCR beta sequences accurately predicted the HLA-A and HLA-B alleles for most subjects in the first cohort. While some public TCRs were present in many individuals, most TCR sequences turned up only very rarely across donors. In this cohort, only TCR beta chains were sequenced, and detectable features were limited by the absence of alpha or paired-chain data. According to a later genetic analysis, donors in an Asian-associated ancestry cluster had fewer N-insertions in productive TCRs than the approximately 670-donor mean. A later analysis associated 16,951 TCR beta sequences with specific HLA alleles at a false discovery rate of 0.05. According to a later analysis, TCR association rates differed among HLA loci, with DRB1 alleles showing the most associated TCRs and HLA-C alleles showing the fewest. Linkage disequilibrium might explain the correlated functional status among segregating V segments, but an unknown experimental factor could not be ruled out. The authors suggested that the approach could potentially be extended to other disease states and immunological phenotypes. In a later genetic analysis, a missense DCLRE1C variant was associated with V-gene and J-gene trimming of TCR beta chains, and the association was replicated in an independent cohort. In a later analysis, most CMV-associated TCR beta chains were found to appear HLA-restricted, with HLA associations seemingly driven largely by CMV exposure. Assigning TCR associations to individual alleles was difficult when HLA alleles, especially DR and DQ, strongly co-occurred.

The protocol used for the library was the immunoSEQ multiplex PCR assay. The multiplex PCR relied on a mix of 60 forward primers for TCR Vbeta segments and 13 reverse primers for TCR Jbeta segments. Amplification of the CDR3 region of rearranged TCR beta genes was performed with a multiplex PCR assay on genomic DNA. Amplified TCR beta libraries were sequenced as 87-base-pair reads on the Illumina HiSeq System. In the source study's methods: Across the 670 or so repertoires, a later analysis counted approximately 75 million unique TCR beta chains, about 10 million of which were shared by at least two donors. Raw reads were error-corrected and collapsed into unique sequences by a nearest-neighbor algorithm in which closely related sequences were merged to remove PCR and sequencing errors. V, D and J gene segments were assigned by aligning CDR3 sequences to IMGT reference sequences. For a sequence to be retained, at least a six-nucleotide match to both a V gene segment and a J gene segment was required. Rearrangements were classified as productive when the CDR3 lacked stop codons and remained in frame with V and J, and all other rearrangements were classified as non-productive. CDR3 was defined according to IMGT convention as the region running from the second conserved V-encoded cysteine to the conserved J-encoded phenylalanine. The earlier analysis of 500 to 650 of the donors excluded any sequence lacking an unambiguous match to a single V gene segment. An earlier analysis of fewer than 650 of the donors classified V segments as functional when productive rearrangements were above 56.7% and as segregating when the standard deviation between donors was above 5%. A statistical classification framework was built for diagnosing cytomegalovirus status from the catalog of TCR beta chain sequences. In a later analysis, V and J genes were assigned by comparing TCR nucleotide sequences against IMGT/GENE-DB human TR gene sequences. In a later analysis, CDR3 sequences and most-parsimonious VDJ recombination scenarios were assigned using the TCRdist pipeline. In a later analysis, each TCR beta chain was defined by its CDR3 amino acid sequence together with its V-gene family, and reads lacking a unique V-gene family were excluded. A later analysis removed over 500 highly shared, low-generation-probability nucleotide sequences to deal with suspected cross-contamination and a sequencing artifact. For each public chain, a later analysis derived a clonal expansion index from normalized ranks of inferred template counts within each repertoire. Generation probabilities in a later analysis came from a VDJ recombination model fitted to out-of-frame rearrangements, and those results were checked against IGoR. In a later analysis, hypergeometric tests were used to score TCR-TCR, TCR-HLA and TCR-CMV co-occurrence, with a repertoire-size bias correction applied to TCR pairs. To estimate false discovery rates, a later analysis permuted the HLA or CMV assignments 20 times. In a later analysis, co-occurring TCRs were grouped using DBSCAN, and TCRdist sequence similarity was added for clustering within HLA-allele-positive subsets. Repertoires with fewer than 30,000 or more than 120,000 public chains, plus five repertoires with anomalous nucleotide sharing, were excluded from co-occurrence clustering. Drawn from immuneACCESS, this table holds only the in-frame rearrangements with V and J called that TCRdb kept. Clones are partly lost; checked studies trace under half to an unresolved V gene and leave the rest unexplained. The V and J calls and clone size are taken from that table; D and trimming were inferred from the DNA. The sample table records 130,000 to 150,000 clones; 73% of these occur just once. Around an eighth of the sample is in the top ten clones.

Between the V and J ends, shortened by 0 bases and 4 bases respectively, the junction contains 11 bases. From the cysteine through the phenylalanine, the CDR3 covers 15 amino acids. Only the CDR3 DNA is retained, 45 bases long and in frame from the first base. The germline V gene (reference sequence) sets CDR1 to MNHNY and CDR2 to SVGAGI. In total, 630 or so healthy bone marrow donors made up the cohort. All cohort members were sampled while nominally healthy, although unrecorded immune exposures were likely present. Of the 666 cohort members, approximately 300 had a positive CMV serostatus and roughly 370 had a negative one, while no CMV serostatus was recorded for the donor. A peripheral blood sample was collected from each donor, and TCR beta sequencing was performed on peripheral blood mononuclear cells. The Qiagen DNeasy Blood Extraction Kit was used to extract genomic DNA from the blood cell samples.

About this clone itself: Its antigen specificity is not known. Base qualities are not provided; no much larger clone lies one nucleotide away.

The source of this sequence is a human donor in good health. The V and J segments used are TRBV6-6 and TRBJ2-3, and possibly TRBD2, on 6 matching bases. Sequenced: PBMCs. The sequenced DNA: TGTGCCAGCAGTTACTCTCTTGGAGGGGCAGATACGCAGTATTTT. This gives the protein CASSYSLGGADTQYF.